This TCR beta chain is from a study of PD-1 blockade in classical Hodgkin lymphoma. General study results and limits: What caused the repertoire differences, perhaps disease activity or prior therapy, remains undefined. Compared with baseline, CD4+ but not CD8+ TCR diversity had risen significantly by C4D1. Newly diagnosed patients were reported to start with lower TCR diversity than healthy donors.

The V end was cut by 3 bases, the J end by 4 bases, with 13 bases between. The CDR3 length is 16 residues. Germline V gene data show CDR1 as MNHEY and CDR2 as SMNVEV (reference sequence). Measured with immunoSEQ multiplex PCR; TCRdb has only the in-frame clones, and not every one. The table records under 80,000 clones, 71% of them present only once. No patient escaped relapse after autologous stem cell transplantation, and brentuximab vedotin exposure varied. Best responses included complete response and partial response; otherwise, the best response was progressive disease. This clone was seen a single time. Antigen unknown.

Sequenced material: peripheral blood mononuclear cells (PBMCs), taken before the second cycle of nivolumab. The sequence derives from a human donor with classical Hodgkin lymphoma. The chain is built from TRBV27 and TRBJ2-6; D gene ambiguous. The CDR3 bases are TGTGCCAGCAGTTTGTCAGTCGGGCTCGGGGCCAACGTCCTGACTTTC. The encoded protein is CASSLSVGLGANVLTF.